This is a list of T cell receptor beta chains from one sample in a study of regulatory T cells in long-lasting Graves disease. TCRdb redid the calling of the multiplex PCR reads with MiXCR, one entry per CDR3 protein. The sample holds 430,000 or so distinct CDR3 sequences; around a fifth are singletons and the top ten take roughly an eighth. This sample comprised peripheral blood mononuclear cells (PBMCs), obtained when the disease was refractory, from a patient treated with antithyroid drugs. Source of these receptors: a female donor with Graves disease. CDR3s include the opening cysteine and the closing phenylalanine or tryptophan. D genes are given only for firm matches. Only part of the rows carry a size: once, few, many, or a class if the clone is expanded.

>TRBJ2-7|many|TRBD2|TRBV28
CATRAGDGLKQYF
TGTGCCACTAGAGCGGGGGACGGCTTGAAGCAGTACTTC
>TRBJ2-7|few|NA|TRBV20-1
CSARDIRGVYEQYF
TGCAGTGCTAGAGATATCAGGGGGGTCTACGAGCAGTACTTC
>TRBJ2-7|many|NA|TRBV9
CASSVRDTLSYEQYF
TGTGCCAGCAGCGTCCGGGACACCCTAAGCTACGAGCAGTACTTC
>TRBJ2-5|many|NA|TRBV6-2/TRBV6-3
CACMGPGETQYF
TGTGCCTGCATGGGCCCAGGGGAGACCCAGTACTTC
>TRBJ2-5|many|NA|TRBV6-2/TRBV6-3
CASSYSRGGGQETQYF
TGTGCCAGCAGTTACTCGAGGGGGGGGGGACAAGAGACCCAGTACTTC
>TRBJ1-2|NA|NA|TRBV5-4
CASSLATGASWGWRYTF
TGTGCCAGCAGCTTGGCCACGGGCGCTTCTTGGGGCTGGCGCTACACCTTC
>TRBJ1-2|many|NA|TRBV24-1
CATSEVGTEESYTF
TGTGCCACCAGTGAAGTAGGGACGGAAGAAAGCTACACCTTC
>TRBJ2-7|many|NA|TRBV12-3/TRBV12-4
CASSLGQGPLYEQYF
TGTGCCAGCAGCCTCGGCCAAGGCCCGCTCTACGAGCAGTACTTC
>TRBJ1-5|few|NA|TRBV4-1
CASSQEGGRSQPQHF
TGCGCCAGCAGCCAAGAGGGGGGTAGGAGTCAGCCCCAGCATTTT
>TRBJ2-2|few|NA|TRBV19
CASSIPWGPTFGAGELFF
TGTGCCAGTAGTATACCCTGGGGACCTACCTTTGGCGCCGGGGAGCTGTTTTTT
>TRBJ2-7|many|NA|TRBV25-1
CASSGSGQGWRFYEQYF
TGTGCCAGCAGTGGGTCCGGCCAGGGGTGGCGGTTTTACGAGCAGTACTTC
>TRBJ1-5|few|NA|TRBV19
CASSTYREGNQPQHF
TGTGCCAGTAGTACGTACAGGGAGGGCAATCAGCCCCAGCATTTT
>TRBJ1-6|many|NA|TRBV20-1
CSTGINSPLHF
TGCAGTACAGGGATCAACTCACCCCTCCACTTT
>TRBJ2-1|NA|NA|TRBV29-1
CSVEGRGVYNEQFF
TGCAGCGTTGAGGGCAGGGGGGTTTACAATGAGCAGTTCTTC
>TRBJ1-6|few|NA|TRBV10-3
CAIKGEDSPLHF
TGTGCCATCAAGGGGGAAGATTCACCCCTCCACTTT
>TRBJ1-1|few|NA|TRBV5-4
CASSLGNLNTEAFF
TGTGCCAGCAGCTTGGGGAATCTGAACACTGAAGCTTTCTTT
>TRBJ2-2|many|NA|TRBV11-3
CASSLDGITGELFF
TGTGCCAGCAGCTTAGACGGTATCACCGGGGAGCTGTTTTTT
>TRBJ2-3|NA|NA|TRBV6-4
CASSDSGHHTQYF
TGTGCCAGCAGTGACTCCGGACATCATACGCAGTATTTT
>TRBJ1-6|many|NA|TRBV6-2/TRBV6-3
CASSENRQLYSPLHF
TGTGCCAGCAGTGAAAATCGGCAGCTATATTCACCCCTCCACTTT
>TRBJ2-7|many|NA|TRBV7-8
CASSLTSAYEQYF
TGTGCCAGCAGCTTAACCTCGGCCTACGAGCAGTACTTC
>TRBJ2-1|NA|TRBD2|TRBV7-3
CASSPSGGAYNEQFF
TGTGCCAGCAGCCCTAGCGGGGGGGCCTACAATGAGCAGTTCTTC
>TRBJ2-5|many|NA|TRBV29-1
CSLSQGSETQYF
TGCAGCCTTTCACAGGGCTCAGAGACCCAGTACTTC
>TRBJ2-1|many|TRBD2|TRBV28
CASSLPLAGSSYNEQFF
TGTGCCAGCAGTTTACCCCTAGCGGGTTCATCCTACAATGAGCAGTTCTTC
>TRBJ1-4|many|NA|TRBV6-1
CASSVFPNEKLFF
TGTGCCAGCAGTGTATTTCCAAATGAAAAACTGTTTTTT
>TRBJ2-7|many|NA|TRBV28
CASSPSPWGVYEQYF
TGTGCCAGCAGCCCCAGTCCGTGGGGGGTTTACGAGCAGTACTTC
>TRBJ2-2|few|TRBD2|TRBV7-3
CASSLTGLAGDTYTGELFF
TGTGCCAGCAGCTTAACGGGACTAGCGGGAGATACGTACACCGGGGAGCTGTTTTTT
>TRBJ2-2|NA|TRBD2|TRBV20-1
CSAAGVGGELFF
TGCAGTGCGGCGGGAGTCGGCGGGGAGCTGTTTTTT
>TRBJ2-7|many|NA|TRBV5-1
CASSFGQGSEQYF
TGCGCCAGCAGCTTCGGCCAGGGAAGCGAGCAGTACTTC
>TRBJ2-7|few|NA|TRBV20-1
CSARKGHGGSYEQYF
TGCAGTGCTAGAAAGGGCCATGGGGGCTCCTACGAGCAGTACTTC
>TRBJ2-7|few|NA|TRBV5-1
CASSLEAFSYEQYF
TGCGCCAGCAGCTTGGAGGCCTTCTCCTACGAGCAGTACTTC
>TRBJ1-6|NA|TRBD1|TRBV20-1
CSARDGGQGLYNSPLHF
TGCAGTGCTAGAGATGGGGGACAGGGGCTCTATAATTCACCCCTCCACTTT
>TRBJ1-1|few|NA|TRBV10-2
CASSEYGGRDEAFF
TGCGCCAGCAGTGAGTATGGGGGGCGAGATGAAGCTTTCTTT
>TRBJ1-2|many|NA|TRBV7-9
CASSLGDRSDGYTF
TGTGCCAGCAGCTTAGGAGACAGGTCGGATGGCTACACCTTC